The clone carrying this T cell receptor (beta chain) was detected ten times or more. The target antigen is unknown. For TCRbeta, the library was prepared with unique molecular identifiers. TCRdb re-derived calls from the PCR reads in MiXCR, one entry per CDR3 protein. In the table there are fewer than 500,000 distinct CDR3 sequences, 43% of which are singletons. V shed 3 bases and J shed 3 bases, with 21 bases lying between them. The length of the CDR3 is 17 residues. The germline V gene has CDR1 SGHRS and CDR2 YFSETQ. This sample was taken from a study of T-cell reconstitution after alpha-beta-depleted transplantation in children. General study findings and limits: Several hundred expanded graft clones reportedly supplied alpha-beta T cells about two months after transplant. T cells produced anew were the main source of T-cell counts and diversity one year after transplant. Some patients showed high day-60 TCRbeta diversity, which derived from surviving recipient T cells and thymic progenitors.

The V call is TRBV5-1, the J call TRBJ2-5; TRBD2 might be the D (5 bases). This clonotype originated in a girl aged 2 to 9 with aplastic anemia, due to receive a stem cell transplant. The sequences come from PBMCs, collected before TCRalphabeta/CD19-depleted stem cell transplant. The CDR3 sequence: CASSYLGVRRPEETQYF. The CDR3 nucleotides read TGCGCCAGCAGCTACCTCGGGGTACGGCGACCAGAAGAGACCCAGTACTTC.